Below, 27 T cell receptor beta chains from the same sample are listed, as sequenced in a study of T cell repertoires in cytomegalovirus infection. No antigen has been identified for these receptors. In TCRdb, the reads were re-called with MiXCR into one record per CDR3 protein. The data contain about 51,000 distinct CDR3 sequences, 20% of them seen just once; the ten biggest clones take up approximately 25%. This sample comprised CD8+ T cells from cultured PBMCs, obtained from culture after CMV antigen stimulation. The receptor set was obtained from a human donor in good health (CMV status not recorded). Some clones in this sample may be carry-over from other donors' samples.

This clonotype has at least ten counts. V usage is TRBV27 and J usage is TRBJ2-1, with TRBD2 as a possible D gene (5 bases). The ends were cut back, 8 bases at V and 4 bases at J, with 15 bases in the middle. The CDR3 is made up of 14 amino acids. The germline gives CDR1 MNHEY, CDR2 SMNVEV (reference sequence). CDR3 nucleotides: TGTGCCAGCGGGCCGGGGAGCCCATACAATGAGCAGTTCTTC. It codes for CASGPGSPYNEQFF.

This chain connects TRBV15 to TRBJ2-7, with D hard to call. Germline V gene data show CDR1 as LNHNV and CDR2 as YYDKDF (reference sequence). The CDR3 contains 13 residues. V was cut by 0 bases and J by 2 bases, with 5 bases left in between. For the CDR3, the DNA is TGTGCCACCAGCAGAGAGGTTCCCTACGAGCAGTACTTC. Amino acids: CATSREVPYEQYF. Drawing the rest from reference TRBV15 and TRBJ2-7, the complete variable domain is DAMVIQNPRYQVTQFGKPVTLSCSQTLNHNVMYWYQQKSSQAPKLLFHYYDKDFNNEADTPDNFQSRRPNTSFCFLDIRSPGLGDTAMYLCATSREVPYEQYFGPGTRLTVT.

This clonotype has only a few counts. The chain uses TRBV7-2 and TRBJ1-5, with D hard to call. The V and J ends lost 3 bases and 6 bases respectively, with 18 bases between them. The germline CDR1 and CDR2 sequences are SGHTA and FQGNSA. CDR3 length: 16 amino acids. This chain's CDR3 is CASSFGKGAIGQPQHF. As DNA, the CDR3 is TGTGCCAGCAGCTTTGGAAAGGGTGCAATAGGTCAGCCCCAGCATTTT.

The J gene is TRBJ2-7, the V gene TRBV7-6; D is possibly TRBD2 (6 bases). Germline V CDR1 and CDR2: SGHVS, FNYEAQ. The V gene lost 5 bases and the J gene lost 1 base, with 15 bases spanning the gap. The CDR3 has 15 residues. The chain's CDR3 is CASSPGLRYSYEQYF. The DNA of the CDR3 is TGTGCCAGCAGCCCGGGACTCCGTTATTCCTACGAGCAGTACTTC.

Sample share makes this clonotype medium-sized (0.01 to 0.1%). The chain combines TRBV11-3 with TRBJ1-3, with TRBD1 matching over 8 bases. This CDR3 region has 13 residues. Germline-derived CDR1 and CDR2 are SGHNT and YENEEA. J lost 2 bases, V lost 9 bases, and 3 bases had no gene match. The CDR3, as DNA: TGTGCCAGTCGACAGGGGCCTGGAAACACCATATATTTT. Translating gives CASRQGPGNTIYF.

This clonotype was detected a few times. The chain has TRBV10-3 and TRBJ1-5, with unresolved D. Per the germline V gene, CDR1 is ENHRY and CDR2 is SYGVKD. The CDR3 is 15 amino acids. The V end lost 5 bases, the J end lost 6 bases, and 17 bases lay between the germline ends. The CDR3, as DNA: TGTGCCATCAGTTACAACGGGGAAATCAGTCAGCCCCAGCATTTT. Amino acids: CAISYNGEISQPQHF.

The CDR3 spells CASSRDRGSSPLHF. In DNA form, the CDR3 reads TGTGCCAGCAGCAGGGACAGGGGTAGTTCACCCCTCCACTTT. The chain uses TRBV7-2 and TRBJ1-6; 10 bases line up with TRBD1. The CDR3 runs 14 residues. After removal of 5 bases from V and 9 bases from J, the junction contained 4 bases not matched to a gene. Germline V gene sequence: CDR1 SGHTA, CDR2 FQGNSA.

This clonotype was found many times. This rearrangement joins TRBV12-3 or TRBV12-4 to TRBJ2-1; TRBD2 is a possible D gene (5 bases). CDR3 length equals 15 residues. The V end lost 5 bases, the J end lost 0 bases, and 11 bases lay between the germline ends. The CDR3 DNA reads TGTGCCAGCAGTGCCCCTAGCACCTCCTACAATGAGCAGTTCTTC. Its translation is CASSAPSTSYNEQFF.

The chain combines TRBV20-1 with TRBJ2-7; D is perhaps TRBD2 (5 bases). The V end lost 6 bases, the J end lost 2 bases, and 17 bases lay between the germline ends. The CDR3 has 14 residues. Per germline, CDR1 DFQATT and CDR2 SNEGSKA (reference sequence). The CDR3 spells CSARRSPRTYEQYF. CDR3 nucleotide sequence: TGCAGTGCCAGGAGGTCCCCGAGGACCTACGAGCAGTACTTC.

The chain has TRBV6-2 or TRBV6-3 and TRBJ2-1, with a weak D call TRBD1 (6 bases). The germline CDR1 and CDR2 sequences are MNHEY and SVGEGT. V lost 1 base to trimming and J lost 10 bases, with 11 bases between them. This CDR3 is 13 amino acids long. The CDR3 spells CASSYWTAREQFF. The CDR3 DNA sequence: TGTGCCAGCAGTTACTGGACAGCCCGGGAGCAGTTCTTC.

This clonotype was recorded a few times. The chain has TRBV29-1 and TRBJ2-1; D not certain. Deletions cut 4 bases from V and 0 bases from J, with 4 bases between. CDR1 and CDR2 from the germline V gene are SQVTM and ANQGSEA. CDR3 length equals 12 residues. This CDR3 reads CSVADSYNEQFF. As DNA, the CDR3 is TGCAGCGTTGCGGACTCCTACAATGAGCAGTTCTTC.

V and J are TRBV4-1 and TRBJ2-5, with D maybe TRBD1 (5 bases). Germline loops: CDR1 MGHRA, CDR2 YSYEKL. This CDR3 is built from 16 residues. Trimming took 0 bases from V and 7 from J, leaving 18 bases between them. CDR3 sequence (DNA): TGCGCCAGCAGCCAAGAGTCCGGATCGACAGACGGGACCCAGTACTTC. Protein sequence: CASSQESGSTDGTQYF.

In its sample, this clonotype was seen a few times. The chain has TRBV6-2 or TRBV6-3 and TRBJ2-1; unclear D gene. The CDR3 spans 14 residues. V lost 5 bases to trimming and J lost 4 bases, with 12 bases between them. Germline CDR1 is MNHEY and CDR2 is SVGEGT. For the CDR3, the DNA is TGTGCCAGCAGTCCGTATTATGATTACAATGAGCAGTTCTTC. Translated: CASSPYYDYNEQFF.

The chain recombines TRBV6-5 with TRBJ1-5, with D possibly TRBD1 on 5 matching bases. This CDR3 contains 14 residues. The ends were cut back, 0 bases at V and 7 bases at J, with 10 bases in the middle. The germline V gene encodes CDR1 MNHEY and CDR2 SVGAGI. CDR3 DNA: TGTGCCAGCAGTTACTCGAGCGGGGGACAGCCCCAGCATTTT. Protein sequence: CASSYSSGGQPQHF.

The rearrangement uses TRBV6-1 and TRBJ1-2; the D gene is possibly TRBD1 (5 bases). The germline V and J ends were trimmed by 0 bases and 2 bases, with 13 bases remaining between them. The CDR3 loop spans 16 amino acids. Per germline, CDR1 MNHNS and CDR2 SASEGT. The CDR3 region has the DNA TGTGCCAGCAGTGAAGCACCCAGACAGAGAAACTATGGCTACACCTTC. Translating it yields CASSEAPRQRNYGYTF.

This chain uses TRBV7-2 with TRBJ1-2; D gene uncertain. The CDR3 runs to 15 residues. CDR1 is SGHTA and CDR2 is FQGNSA in the germline V gene. V lost 4 bases and J 6 bases, leaving 18 bases between the germline ends. CDR3 sequence reads: CASSSPSTLRHGYTF. For the CDR3, the DNA is TGTGCCAGCAGCTCGCCGTCGACACTCCGTCATGGCTACACCTTC.

The chain carries TRBV7-6 and TRBJ2-2, with a tentative D call TRBD1 (5 bases). Germline V gives CDR1 SGHVS, CDR2 FNYEAQ. The CDR3 spans 15 residues. The V and J ends lost 0 bases and 7 bases respectively, with 12 bases between them. The CDR3 region is CASSLALSRVGELFF. For the CDR3, the DNA is TGTGCCAGCAGCTTAGCGCTTAGCAGGGTCGGGGAGCTGTTTTTT.

V is TRBV11-1 and J is TRBJ2-1; D call uncertain. Germline CDR1 SGHAT, CDR2 FQDESV (reference sequence). The CDR3 loop spans 14 amino acids. The germline V and J ends were trimmed by 3 bases and 8 bases, with 14 bases remaining between them. The CDR3 DNA is TGTGCCAGCAGCTTCGTACTACGGGCCGATGAGCAGTTCTTC. Its translation: CASSFVLRADEQFF.

This clonotype occurred a few times. The V call is TRBV11-3, the J call TRBJ2-7; D not certain. V was trimmed by 3 bases and J by 7 bases, leaving 10 bases between them. Germline CDR1 and CDR2: SGHNT and YENEEA. This CDR3 has 12 residues. The CDR3 loop is CASSFNSREQYF. The CDR3 DNA reads as TGTGCCAGCAGCTTCAATTCGAGGGAGCAGTACTTC.

J is TRBJ2-1 and V is TRBV6-6; D is perhaps TRBD2 (7 bases). The V end was cut by 7 bases, the J end by 6 bases, with 19 bases between. Germline assignment: CDR1 MNHNY and CDR2 SVGAGI (reference sequence). The CDR3 contains 15 residues. The CDR3 nucleotides read TGTGCCAGCATCTCGGGTAGGGGGGGAGGCAATGAGCAGTTCTTC. It codes for CASISGRGGGNEQFF.

The chain carries TRBV19 and TRBJ2-1; 7 bases are a match to TRBD2. Germline V gene lookup returns CDR1 LNHDA and CDR2 SQIVND (reference sequence). The CDR3 sequence is 15 residues long. V was clipped by 6 bases and J by 0 bases; unmatched bases: 5. The CDR3 region has the DNA TGTGCCAGTAGGCCTAGCGGCAGCTCCTACAATGAGCAGTTCTTC. Residues: CASRPSGSSYNEQFF. The variable domain in full, completed from reference TRBV19 and TRBJ2-1, reads DGGITQSPKYLFRKEGQNVTLSCEQNLNHDAMYWYRQDPGQGLRLIYYSQIVNDFQKGDIAEGYSVSREKKESFPLTVTSAQKNPTAFYLCASRPSGSSYNEQFFGPGTRLTVL.

This chain joins TRBV5-8 and TRBJ1-6; TRBD1 matches at 7 bases. The CDR3 runs 14 residues. Trimming at V came to 4 bases and at J to 7 bases, leaving 5 bases not matched to a gene. Germline CDR1 reads SGHTS; CDR2 reads YDEGEE. The CDR3 sequence is CASSVGDRNSPLHF. For the CDR3, the DNA is TGTGCCAGCAGCGTGGGGGACAGAAATTCACCCCTCCACTTT.

This chain connects TRBV6-2 or TRBV6-3 to TRBJ2-1; D possibly uses TRBD1 or TRBD2 (5 bases each). V lost 2 bases, J lost 9 bases, and 5 bases lay in between. The V gene's germline CDR1 is MNHEY and CDR2 SVGEGT. CDR3 length: 11 amino acids. The CDR3: CASSYGGEQFF. The CDR3 DNA reads as TGTGCCAGCAGTTACGGGGGTGAGCAGTTCTTC.

The CDR3 reads CASSLKLEVVGTDTQYF. The CDR3 DNA reads TGTGCCAGCAGTTTAAAGTTAGAAGTTGTGGGCACAGATACGCAGTATTTT. This sequence joins TRBV28 and TRBJ2-3, with D uncertain. The CDR3 length is 17 residues. V shed 2 bases and J shed 1 base, with 16 bases lying between them. Per germline, CDR1 MDHEN and CDR2 SYDVKM.

This clonotype appeared a few times. CDR3 loop: CASSLAVAGTDTQYF. CDR3 nucleotides: TGTGCCAGCAGCTTAGCGGTAGCCGGCACAGATACGCAGTATTTT. The chain is built from TRBV7-9 and TRBJ2-3; D remains ambiguous. V dropped 0 bases and J dropped 1 base, with 8 bases sitting between them. The CDR3 loop spans 15 amino acids. Per the germline V gene, CDR1 is SEHNR and CDR2 is FQNEAQ (reference sequence).

The V gene is TRBV6-2 or TRBV6-3, the J gene TRBJ2-7; D is uncertain. The germline gives CDR1 MNHEY, CDR2 SVGEGT. V lost 4 bases and J 1 base, leaving 11 bases between the germline ends. The length of the CDR3 is 14 residues. The CDR3 region is CASSLQGQSYEQYF. The CDR3 DNA follows: TGTGCCAGCAGTTTGCAAGGGCAGTCCTACGAGCAGTACTTC.

This sequence joins TRBV6-2 or TRBV6-3 and TRBJ2-1, with 9 bases identical to TRBD2. The CDR3 loop spans 16 amino acids. V dropped 0 bases and J dropped 10; count of bases not matched to a gene: 10. Per germline, CDR1 MNHEY and CDR2 SVGEGT. The CDR3 DNA is TGTGCCAGCAGTTACTCAGGCGGGGGGGCCGAGGGCGAGCAGTTCTTC. It translates to CASSYSGGGAEGEQFF.